A selection of T cell receptor beta chains follows, all from one sample in a study of human T cells and chemical hapten exposure. TCRdb used MiXCR to reprocess the RACE reads, holding one entry per CDR3 protein. The sample carries tens of thousands of distinct CDR3 sequences, 6% to 7.5% recorded once. The specimen was whole blood. These receptor sequences come from a human donor in good health. Some clones in this sample may be carry-over from other donors' samples. CDR3s include the opening cysteine and the closing phenylalanine or tryptophan. The D gene is left open where the match is weak. Size is omitted from some rows. Given values are once, few, many or a class for expanded clones.

>TRBJ2-7|TRBV20-1|NA|NA
TGCAGTGCTATAAGACCTCCGAGCTCCTACGAGCAGTACTTC
CSAIRPPSSYEQYF
>TRBJ1-2|TRBV5-1|many|TRBD1
TGCGCCAGCAGCATATCCGGGACAGACTTCTATGGCTACACCTTC
CASSISGTDFYGYTF
>TRBJ2-7|TRBV20-1|NA|NA
TGCAGTGCTAGAGATCCGGCAGGGCTTAGTCGGAGCGAGCAGTACTTC
CSARDPAGLSRSEQYF
>TRBJ2-1|TRBV9|NA|NA
TGTGCCAGCAGCGTAGCTTGGGCTATTGGTGAGCAGTTCTTC
CASSVAWAIGEQFF
>TRBJ2-1|TRBV6-1|NA|NA
TGTGCCAGCAGTGACCTTCGATACCCCCACAATGAGCAGTTCTTC
CASSDLRYPHNEQFF
>TRBJ1-1|TRBV6-1|many|NA
TGTGCCAGCAGTGAATCAGGCACTGAAGCTTTCTTT
CASSESGTEAFF
>TRBJ1-5|TRBV6-5|NA|TRBD1
TGTGCCAGCAGTTTAGGGGCCAGGGGGAATCAGCCCCAGCATTTT
CASSLGARGNQPQHF
>TRBJ1-1|TRBV27|NA|NA
TGTGCCAGCAGTTTCCCCGGGGTGAAGTCCACTGAAGCTTTCTTT
CASSFPGVKSTEAFF
>TRBJ1-6|TRBV25-1|many|TRBD1
TGTGCCAGCGGACAGGGGGGGGGTTCACCCCTCCACTTT
CASGQGGGSPLHF
>TRBJ1-5|TRBV28|few|NA
TGTGCCAGCAGTCTATCCCCCCCGGGGGATCAGCCCCAGCATTTT
CASSLSPPGDQPQHF
>TRBJ1-2|TRBV2|NA|TRBD1
TGTGCCAGCAGTCCAGGGGGACTAGGGACAGGGGATCGGCCCTATGGCTACACCTTC
CASSPGGLGTGDRPYGYTF
>TRBJ2-7|TRBV6-5|NA|NA
TGTGCCAGCAGCCCTACCCCCCACGAGCAGTACTTC
CASSPTPHEQYF
>TRBJ1-2|TRBV7-2|few|NA
TGTGCCAGCAGCTTAGCACGACGCAGCTCCTATGGCTACACCTTC
CASSLARRSSYGYTF
>TRBJ1-2|TRBV5-1|many|NA
TGCGCCAGCAGCCCCCGGACAGATGCACCCTATGGCTACACCTTC
CASSPRTDAPYGYTF
>TRBJ1-1|TRBV25-1|NA|NA
TGTGCCAGCAGTGAACGGTCTCGGAACACTGAAGCTTTCTTT
CASSERSRNTEAFF
>TRBJ2-7|TRBV7-9|NA|NA
TGTGCCAGCAGCCTCCTGACGGGAGCCTCAGCCTACGAGCAGTACTTC
CASSLLTGASAYEQYF
>TRBJ2-6|TRBV6-1|many|NA
TGTGCCAGCAGTGAAGACTCTGGGGCCAACGTCCTGACTTTC
CASSEDSGANVLTF
>TRBJ1-5|TRBV30|NA|NA
TGTGCCTGGAGTGGAGGGTTGGTGAATCAGCCCCAGCATTTT
CAWSGGLVNQPQHF
>TRBJ2-3|TRBV11-3|few|NA
TGTGCCAGCAGCTCCGGCGGGGTCGGGAGCGACCGGGCAGATACGCAGTATTTT
CASSSGGVGSDRADTQYF
>TRBJ2-4|TRBV20-1|NA|NA
TGCAGTGCTAGAGTCGGCAAAAACATTCAGTACTTC
CSARVGKNIQYF
>TRBJ1-1|TRBV12-3/TRBV12-4|many|NA
TGTGCCAGCAGCCCCACGACCCGGACCCGAAAGACTGAAGCTTTCTTT
CASSPTTRTRKTEAFF
>TRBJ2-3|TRBV3-1|many|NA
TGTGCCAGCAGCCAGAGTATCAGGCCAGATACGCAGTATTTT
CASSQSIRPDTQYF
>TRBJ2-2|TRBV10-3|NA|NA
TGTGCCATCAACTCGGGACATATGAACACCGGGGAGCTGTTTTTT
CAINSGHMNTGELFF
>TRBJ1-6|TRBV5-5|many|NA
TGTGCCAGCAGCCTATACGGGACACATAGCTCCTATAATTCACCCCTCCACTTT
CASSLYGTHSSYNSPLHF
>TRBJ2-1|TRBV2|many|TRBD2
TGTGCCACAGCTAGCGGGAGTCTTACCTACAATGAGCAGTTCTTC
CATASGSLTYNEQFF
>TRBJ2-2|TRBV7-8|many|NA
TGTGCCAGCAGCTCCGCGATAGGGGAGCTGTTTTTT
CASSSAIGELFF
>TRBJ1-2|TRBV12-3/TRBV12-4|NA|TRBD1
TGTGCCAGCAGCTGGGGACAGGGGGCATATGGCTACACCTTC
CASSWGQGAYGYTF
>TRBJ2-7|TRBV6-6|many|TRBD2
TGTGCCAGCAGTTACCGTAGCGGGGGGCCTGGCGAGCAGTACTTC
CASSYRSGGPGEQYF
>TRBJ2-3|TRBV9|many|NA
TGTGCCAGCAGCCCTCACTCAGATACGCAGTATTTT
CASSPHSDTQYF
>TRBJ2-3|TRBV7-8|few|NA
TGTGCCAGCCGAGGGTTGGCAGATACGCAGTATTTT
CASRGLADTQYF
>TRBJ1-1|TRBV14|NA|NA
TGTGCCAGCAGCCAACTAATTGGCAGGAACACTGAAGCTTTCTTT
CASSQLIGRNTEAFF
>TRBJ1-1|TRBV19|many|NA
TGTGCCAGTAGTAAATCCGGGCCGGGGAACACTGAAGCTTTCTTT
CASSKSGPGNTEAFF
>TRBJ2-1|TRBV29-1|NA|TRBD2
TGCAGCGTTGAGGGGACTAGCGGGAGGTTGACCTACAATGAGCAGTTCTTC
CSVEGTSGRLTYNEQFF
>TRBJ2-1|TRBV5-1|NA|TRBD2
TGCGCCAGCAGCCTGAGAGCGGGGGGAGGGGGCAATGAGCAGTTCTTC
CASSLRAGGGGNEQFF
>TRBJ1-1|TRBV25-1|NA|NA
TGTGCCAGCAGTGCTCGAACAGGGAGCACTGAAGCTTTCTTT
CASSARTGSTEAFF
>TRBJ2-5|TRBV5-1|few|TRBD1
TGCGCCAGCAGCTTCTCCCCTACAGGGGTAAAAGAGACCCAGTACTTC
CASSFSPTGVKETQYF
>TRBJ1-1|TRBV5-1|NA|TRBD1
TGCGCCAGCAGCAAAACCCAACAGTTGGAGGGGGCCTCAGCTTTCTTT
CASSKTQQLEGASAFF
>TRBJ2-7|TRBV11-2|NA|TRBD1
TGTGCCAGCAGCTCTGGGACAGGGGCTTGGAAGCAGTACTTC
CASSSGTGAWKQYF
>TRBJ2-1|TRBV2|many|NA
TGTGCCAGCAGCCTGGAAAGGGATGAGCAGTTCTTC
CASSLERDEQFF
>TRBJ1-1|TRBV28|many|NA
TGTGCCAGCAGTTTATTAAGGGAGAACACTGAAGCTTTCTTT
CASSLLRENTEAFF
>TRBJ2-3|TRBV29-1|many|NA
TGCAGCGTTAAGCTTACAGGGCTCACAGATACGCAGTATTTT
CSVKLTGLTDTQYF
>TRBJ2-7|TRBV28|NA|NA
TGTGCCAGCATGTTCGCAGGGGTGATATACGAGCAGTACTTC
CASMFAGVIYEQYF
>TRBJ2-7|TRBV20-1|few|NA
TGCAGTGCTAGAGAAAACACCTGCTACGAGCAGTACTTC
CSARENTCYEQYF
>TRBJ2-1|TRBV29-1|many|TRBD2
TGCAGCGTTCCTAGCGGGGGTCGCTACAATGAGCAGTTCTTC
CSVPSGGRYNEQFF
>TRBJ2-7|TRBV2|medium-sized|NA
TGTGCCAGCAGTGATTACGAGCAGTACTTC
CASSDYEQYF
>TRBJ2-1|TRBV6-5|few|NA
TGTGCCAGCACCGGGGTCTACAATGAGCAGTTCTTC
CASTGVYNEQFF
>TRBJ2-1|TRBV6-5|few|NA
TGTGCCAGCAGTTACGATGGGACCAATGAGCAGTTCTTC
CASSYDGTNEQFF
>TRBJ1-6|TRBV18|many|TRBD1
TGTGCCAGCTCACCAACGACGGGACAGGGGAATTCACCCCTCCACTTT
CASSPTTGQGNSPLHF
>TRBJ1-4|TRBV4-1|NA|NA
TGCGCCAGCAGCCAACTGGCCGGCGGGGGTGAAAAACTGTTTTTT
CASSQLAGGGEKLFF
>TRBJ1-4|TRBV16|many|NA
TGTGCCAGCAGCCACCAGGGGTCAAATGAAAAACTGTTTTTT
CASSHQGSNEKLFF
>TRBJ2-7|TRBV20-1|many|TRBD2
TGCAGTGCTAGCTCTTTTATAGGGACTAGCCGCTACGAGCAGTACTTC
CSASSFIGTSRYEQYF
>TRBJ2-3|TRBV14|NA|NA
TGTGCCAGCAGCCAAATCCTAGGGATCACAGATACGCGGTATTTT
CASSQILGITDTRYF
>TRBJ2-2|TRBV21-1|many|NA
TGTGCCAGCATCCCAGGGGTAGCGGGAGGGCCCTCTAGATGGAAAACCAGCGGGGAGCTGTTTTTT
CASIPGVAGGPSRWKTSGELFF
>TRBJ1-4|TRBV6-5|NA|NA
TGTGCCAGCACCCGAGCGGAAAATTGGGGGCTTAGCGAAAAACTGTTTTTT
CASTRAENWGLSEKLFF
>TRBJ1-6|TRBV6-5|many|TRBD1
TGTGCCAGCAGGGGGGGACAGGGAGAGGTGTCACCCCTCCACTTT
CASRGGQGEVSPLHF
>TRBJ1-5|TRBV12-3/TRBV12-4|few|TRBD1
TGTGCCAGCAGTTTAGCGCACTCAGGGGGCAGCAATCAGCCCCAGCATTTT
CASSLAHSGGSNQPQHF